The rows below give T cell receptor beta chains drawn from one sample of a study of cytomegalovirus exposure and HLA in healthy donors. Data came from immunoSEQ multiplex PCR; TCRdb stores just in-frame clones and leaves some out. The repertoire holds roughly 170,000 clones, 80% seen once, with under 0.85% in the top ten. Input material: PBMCs. The receptors shown here come from a boy aged 5-17 years in good health and CMV-seronegative. Each CDR3 is given with its conserved first and last residue. D genes are given only for firm matches.

CAWMGGRTNEKLFF	.	TRBV30	TRBJ1-4
CAWSLSAGGETQYF	TRBD2	TRBV30	TRBJ2-5
CASSLGLAATDTQYF	TRBD2	TRBV5-1	TRBJ2-3
CASSGTGKETQYF	TRBD1	TRBV6-1	TRBJ2-5
CASSFTVGRDTQYF	.	TRBV28	TRBJ2-3
CASSVGPGLATDTQYF	TRBD2	TRBV9	TRBJ2-3
CASSPQMEGLSPEQFF	.	TRBV9	TRBJ2-1
CAWSVSPGNIYGYTF	.	TRBV30	TRBJ1-2
CASSPTGELVSSEQYF	.	TRBV9	TRBJ2-7
CAWSGAGWDTQYF	.	TRBV30	TRBJ2-3
CASSPGQGTDDTEAFF	TRBD1	TRBV5-1	TRBJ1-1
CASSLGGRPYTEAFF	.	TRBV7-2	TRBJ1-1
CSSSARDNSPLHF	.	TRBV7-9	TRBJ1-6
CASGRTGAYNSPLHF	.	TRBV25-1	TRBJ1-6
CASSPTRGREDTQYF	.	TRBV19	TRBJ2-3
CASSERSSGNTIYF	.	TRBV10-1	TRBJ1-3
CASSTRQGQYTEAFF	TRBD1	TRBV18	TRBJ1-1
CASSPTPGQTNYGYTF	.	TRBV5-4	TRBJ1-2
CASSRTLAGGSGANVLTF	TRBD2	TRBV19	TRBJ2-6
CASSLGGGVIQYF	TRBD1	TRBV5-4	TRBJ2-4
CATSRRTGSGNTIYF	TRBD1	TRBV15	TRBJ1-3
CASSLVVAGGNEQFF	TRBD2	TRBV5-1	TRBJ2-1
CASSSSEGSLSYEQYF	.	TRBV27	TRBJ2-7
CAWSRPGQGNTEAFF	.	TRBV30	TRBJ1-1
CAWSVQFANTEAFF	.	TRBV30	TRBJ1-1
CASSSPPQGVGETQYF	TRBD1	TRBV5-6	TRBJ2-5
CASKGPVTSGRTGDNEQFF	TRBD2	TRBV2	TRBJ2-1
CASSYSSSGAGGTQYF	TRBD2	TRBV6-5	TRBJ2-5
CASSPFVGGRTSSGNTIYF	.	TRBV18	TRBJ1-3
CASSPRSNTIYF	.	TRBV9	TRBJ1-3
CASSATPGQGGNTEAFF	TRBD1	TRBV18	TRBJ1-1
CASSLASGSSYEQYF	TRBD2	TRBV7-2	TRBJ2-7
CASSVVEESEAFF	.	TRBV9	TRBJ1-1
CASSPGTGKGGELFF	TRBD1	TRBV7-9	TRBJ2-2
CASSQPPGLAGGTEQYF	TRBD2	TRBV5-1	TRBJ2-7
CASSRGPGANVLTF	.	TRBV7-3	TRBJ2-6
CASSFDGGINYGYTF	.	TRBV6-4	TRBJ1-2
CASSQAYNQPQHF	.	TRBV7-7	TRBJ1-5
CASSQGQVTRFAEAFF	TRBD1	TRBV18	TRBJ1-1
CASSGSGGVSDTQYF	TRBD1	TRBV27	TRBJ2-3
CASSLGLGQGATDTQYF	TRBD1	TRBV13	TRBJ2-3
CASSLREMGAPRGGNTIYF	.	TRBV5-1	TRBJ1-3
CASSLVGQGNTEAFF	.	TRBV7-9	TRBJ1-1
CAIGQGHGYTF	TRBD1	TRBV6-5	TRBJ1-2
CASSLQGENTEAFF	TRBD1	TRBV11-3	TRBJ1-1
CASSQVWGVRYEHRNQPQHF	.	TRBV4-2	TRBJ1-5